This T cell receptor (beta chain) was captured by sequencing in a study of blood T cells in healthy people across ages. Alongside a J-beta primer mix, a sample-barcoded 5' primer served in a second PCR lasting about 7 to 11 cycles. Tags on each cDNA molecule came from a template-switch adaptor with 12 random nucleotides. Using its own MiXCR run on the 5' RACE reads, TCRdb lists one record per CDR3 protein. In the table there are around 1,000,000 distinct CDR3 sequences, approximately 25% of which are singletons. CDR3 length: 15 amino acids. Germline lookup yields CDR1 SGDLS and CDR2 YYNGEE. Trimming shortened V by 4 bases and J by 6 bases, and 18 bases separated the two germline ends. This clonotype occurred a few times. These data also featured in a second study, about T cells of mothers and their children. In that study: Each mother gave over 8.5 million TCR beta CDR3 reads; each child, about 3 million. Within related and unrelated pairs, thymic selection shapes TCR recombination output in a similar way.

This clonotype was sampled from a girl aged 2-9 years in good health. Sequenced sample: blood. The J gene is TRBJ2-3, the V gene TRBV9; D may match TRBD1 or TRBD2 (7 bases each). The CDR3 coding sequence is TGTGCCAGCAGCTCCGGGGAGGGGGCGAGCGATACGCAGTATTTT. Translated, it gives CASSSGEGASDTQYF.